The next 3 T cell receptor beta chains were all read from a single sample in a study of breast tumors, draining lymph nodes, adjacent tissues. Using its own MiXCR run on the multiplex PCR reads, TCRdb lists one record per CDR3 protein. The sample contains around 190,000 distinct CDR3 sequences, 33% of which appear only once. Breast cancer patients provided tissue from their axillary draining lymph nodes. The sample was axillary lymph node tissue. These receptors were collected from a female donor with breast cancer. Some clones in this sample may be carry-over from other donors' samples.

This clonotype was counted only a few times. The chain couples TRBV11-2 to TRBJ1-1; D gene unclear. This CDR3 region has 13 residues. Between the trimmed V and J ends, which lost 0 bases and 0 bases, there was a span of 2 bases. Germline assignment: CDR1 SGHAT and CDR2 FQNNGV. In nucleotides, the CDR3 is TGTGCCAGCAGCTTAGATTTGAACACTGAAGCTTTCTTT. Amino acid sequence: CASSLDLNTEAFF.

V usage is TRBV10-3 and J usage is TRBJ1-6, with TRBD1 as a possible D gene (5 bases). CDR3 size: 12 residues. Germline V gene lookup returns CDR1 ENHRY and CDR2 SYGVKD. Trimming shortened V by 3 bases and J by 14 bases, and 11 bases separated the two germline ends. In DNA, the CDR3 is TGTGCCATCAGTGACGAGGGGATCACCCTCCACTTT. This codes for CAISDEGITLHF.

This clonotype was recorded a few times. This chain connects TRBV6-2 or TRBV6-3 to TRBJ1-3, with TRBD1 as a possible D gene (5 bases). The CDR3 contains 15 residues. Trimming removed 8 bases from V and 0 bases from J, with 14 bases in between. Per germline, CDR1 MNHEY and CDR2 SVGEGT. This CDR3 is CASAIRQSSGNTIYF. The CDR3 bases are TGTGCCAGCGCCATTCGACAGAGCTCTGGAAACACCATATATTTT.